This T cell receptor (beta chain) was observed in a study of regulatory T cells in long-lasting Graves disease. Background on the study: In persistent Graves' disease, antithyroid drugs had been taken for over 5 years and TSH receptor antibodies stayed positive.

This clonotype was observed a few times. Investigators prepared the TCR beta libraries by applying iRepertoire HTBI primers and Arm-PCR of CDR3 regions. MiXCR, applied by TCRdb to the multiplex PCR reads, yields one record per CDR3 protein. This table has more than 350,000 distinct CDR3 sequences, 21% appearing once. Documented time point: persistent/refractory GD, antithyroid drugs over 5 years with positive TRAb. There was RNA extracted from PBMCs, and the TCR library was made from it. Per American Thyroid Association guidelines, Graves' disease was diagnosed. An endocrinology department located in Xi'an, China, was where the patients came from. Germline V CDR1 and CDR2: MNHNS, SASEGT. V lost 6 bases and J 0 bases, leaving 9 bases between the germline ends. This CDR3 spans 14 amino acids.

This clonotype originated in a female donor with Graves disease. V and J are TRBV6-1 and TRBJ2-4, with D hard to call. The material sequenced was peripheral blood mononuclear cells (PBMCs), taken when the disease was refractory, from a patient treated with antithyroid drugs. This chain's CDR3 is CASRIVLAKNIQYF. The CDR3 region has the DNA TGTGCCAGCAGGATAGTACTAGCCAAAAACATTCAGTACTTC.